One sample yielded the 15 T cell receptor beta chains listed below, sequenced in a study of blood T cells in healthy people across ages. Primers used in a second PCR of about 6 to 11 cycles were a sample-barcoded 5' primer and a J-beta primer mix. Using its own MiXCR run on the 5' RACE reads, TCRdb lists one record per CDR3 protein. In the table there are some 1.1 million distinct CDR3 sequences, approximately 38% of which are singletons. Sequenced material: blood. The receptor source for this set is a man between 18 and 29 years old in good health.

This clonotype occurred a few times. The chain employs TRBV13 and TRBJ2-7, with a tentative D call TRBD1 (7 bases). CDR1 and CDR2 (germline): PRHDT, FYEKMQ (reference sequence). This CDR3 has 16 residues. With 5 bases removed from V and 0 bases from J, the gap between germline ends came to 17 bases. The CDR3 protein is CASSPQAGQSSYEQYF. The CDR3 bases are TGTGCCAGCAGCCCACAGGCGGGACAGAGCTCCTACGAGCAGTACTTC.

This clonotype was picked up a small number of times. V gene TRBV6-2 or TRBV6-3 combines with J gene TRBJ2-3, with TRBD1 matching 9 bases. The junction had 15 bases not matched to a gene; V was cut back by 6 bases and J by 11 bases. Germline CDR1 and CDR2: MNHEY and SVGEGT. The CDR3 loop spans 15 amino acids. The chain's CDR3 is CASRGGQGRIQLQYF. Here the CDR3 DNA reads TGTGCCAGCAGGGGAGGACAGGGGAGAATCCAGTTGCAGTATTTT.

This chain links TRBV3-1 with TRBJ1-2; TRBD1 matches 8 bases. The V segment lost 1 base and the J segment 3 bases; nucleotides outside the gene matches: 10. Germline V lookup: CDR1 LGHDT, CDR2 YNNKEL (reference sequence). CDR3 length equals 17 residues. The CDR3 is CASSQGAWGQAYYGYTF. As DNA, the CDR3 is TGTGCCAGCAGCCAAGGAGCGTGGGGACAGGCTTACTATGGCTACACCTTC.

This CDR3 is CASSLSAAVNTEAFF. CDR3 bases: TGTGCCAGCAGCTTGAGCGCGGCAGTGAACACTGAAGCTTTCTTT. V and J are TRBV5-4 and TRBJ1-1; D unclear. The germline V and J ends were trimmed by 1 base and 0 bases, with 10 bases remaining between them. Germline assignment: CDR1 SGHNT and CDR2 YYREEE (reference sequence). The CDR3 runs to 15 residues.

This chain connects TRBV25-1 to TRBJ2-6; the D is unclear. The CDR3 runs 14 residues. Trimming took 0 bases from V and 9 from J, leaving 9 bases between them. Per the germline V gene, CDR1 is MGHDK and CDR2 is SYGVNS. CDR3 sequence: CASSEYDGGNVLTF. The DNA of the CDR3 is TGTGCCAGCAGTGAATATGACGGCGGCAACGTCCTGACTTTC.

This clonotype was counted between two and nine times. V is TRBV20-1 and J is TRBJ1-1, with TRBD1 identical over 8 bases. Germline CDR1 and CDR2: DFQATT and SNEGSKA (reference sequence). The V segment lost 5 bases and the J segment 5 bases; nucleotides outside the gene matches: 7. The CDR3 runs 13 residues. DNA of the CDR3: TGCAGTGCTTGGACAGGGTTAGGGACTGAAGCTTTCTTT. Its protein is CSAWTGLGTEAFF.

In its sample, this clonotype was seen many times. The chain recombines TRBV29-1 with TRBJ1-2; D gene uncertain. Germline CDR1 and CDR2: SQVTM and ANQGSEA. V was pared by 3 bases and J by 6 bases, with 14 bases between. This CDR3 is 13 amino acids long. For the CDR3, the DNA is TGCAGCGTTGATCTCGGCCCAAGGCATGGCTACACCTTC. Protein sequence: CSVDLGPRHGYTF.

V and J are TRBV28 and TRBJ2-1; D is ambiguous. V lost 8 bases and J lost 6, with 8 bases in between. CDR1 MDHEN and CDR2 SYDVKM come from the germline V gene. CDR3 length: 11 amino acids. The chain's CDR3 is CASRALNEQFF. As DNA, the CDR3 is TGTGCCAGCCGGGCTCTCAATGAGCAGTTCTTC. The complete variable domain, with remaining parts taken from reference TRBV28 and TRBJ2-1, reads DVKVTQSSRYLVKRTGEKVFLECVQDMDHENMFWYRQDPGLGLRLIYFSYDVKMKEKGDIPEGYSVSREKKERFSLILESASTNQTSMYLCASRALNEQFFGPGTRLTVL.

This clonotype was detected only a few times. This rearrangement joins TRBV4-2 to TRBJ2-1, with D maybe TRBD1 (5 bases). Germline V CDR1 and CDR2: LGHNA, YNFKEQ. The length of the CDR3 is 17 residues. Trimming stripped 0 bases from V and 0 bases from J, with 12 bases between. The CDR3 DNA follows: TGTGCCAGCAGCCAAGAGTCCCGGACAAGCTCCTACAATGAGCAGTTCTTC. Its translation is CASSQESRTSSYNEQFF.

In the case of this clonotype: A much larger clone lies one base from this, so it may be a read error. This chain connects TRBV20-1 to TRBJ2-1; D could derive from TRBD1 or TRBD2 (5 bases each). The CDR3 consists of 13 residues. Germline V CDR1 and CDR2: DFQATT, SNEGSKA (reference sequence). The CDR3, as DNA: TGCAGTGCTCGGGGCTCCGACTACAATGGGCAGTTCTTC. Protein product: CSARGSDYNGQFF.

The V gene is TRBV20-1, the J gene TRBJ1-3, with TRBD1 matching 7 bases. There are 14 residues in the CDR3. Per germline, CDR1 DFQATT and CDR2 SNEGSKA (reference sequence). The V and J ends lost 7 bases and 0 bases, in that order; junction bases with no gene match: 6. The CDR3 region is CSVPDRISGNTIYF. The CDR3 region has the DNA TGCAGTGTTCCGGACAGGATCTCTGGAAACACCATATATTTT.

This clonotype was recorded a few times. The rearrangement joins TRBV29-1 to TRBJ2-1; D is ambiguous. Matching the DNA end better, TRBJ2-7 makes the J call doubtful. The CDR3 totals 13 residues. The germline V gene encodes CDR1 SQVTM and CDR2 ANQGSEA. The CDR3 protein is CSVVMFSYNEQYF. CDR3 nucleotide sequence: TGCAGCGTAGTAATGTTTTCCTACAATGAGCAGTACTTC.

This clonotype was observed at least ten times. The rearrangement links TRBV12-3 or TRBV12-4 to TRBJ1-2; 7 positions match TRBD1. The CDR3 consists of 12 residues. The trim removed 4 bases at V and 4 bases at J, leaving 0 bases unmatched. The DNA for the CDR3 is TGTGCCAGCAGTTGGGACAGCTATGGCTACACCTTC. Translated: CASSWDSYGYTF.

This clonotype was counted a few times. This chain uses TRBV13 with TRBJ2-3, with D maybe TRBD2 (6 bases). The CDR3 spans 17 residues. Germline V lookup: CDR1 PRHDT, CDR2 FYEKMQ (reference sequence). Trimming cost V 5 bases and J 0 bases, with 18 bases left between them. CDR3 coding DNA: TGTGCCAGCAGCACCGCAGCGTGGGGGGTCAGCACAGATACGCAGTATTTT. Translated: CASSTAAWGVSTDTQYF.

This clonotype was picked up a small number of times. At one of its ends the junction is not consistent with the germline gene, which may arise from a read error. J is TRBJ2-3 and V is TRBV12-3 or TRBV12-4; maybe TRBD2 (6 bases). This CDR3 spans 16 amino acids. This CDR3 reads CASSPPGRAGTDAQYF. CDR3 DNA sequence: TGTGCCAGCAGTCCTCCGGGACGAGCGGGCACAGATGCGCAGTATTTT.